Reported below is one T cell receptor (beta chain). Antigen: not known. Here immunoSEQ multiplex PCR was the method, and the copy in TCRdb shows in-frame clones only, minus some. In the table there are approximately 530,000 clones, roughly 95% of which are singletons. CDR1 and CDR2 from the germline V gene are MDHEN and SYDVKM. The ends were cut back, 5 bases at V and 0 bases at J, with 14 bases in the middle. The CDR3 runs to 15 residues. The sample comes from a study of shared clonotypes between healthy human individuals. General study points: Relative to their counterparts shared across all four donors, non-shared clonotypes exhibited diminished generation probabilities.

The rearrangement joins TRBV28 to TRBJ2-7; D might be TRBD1 (5 bases). What was sequenced was naive CD4+ T cells sorted from blood. The subset here: CD45RA+ positively selected. The receptor was isolated from a woman aged 25 to 45 in good health. CDR3 protein: CASSSHPTGSYEQYF. CDR3 nucleotides: TGTGCCAGCAGTAGCCATCCAACAGGCTCCTACGAGCAGTACTTC.